These T cell receptor beta chains were read from a single sample in a study of beta chain features in type 1 diabetes. Data came from immunoSEQ multiplex PCR; TCRdb stores just in-frame clones and leaves some out. The data show 150,000 to 200,000 clones, roughly 60% seen once. The sequencing input was naive CD4+ T cells from blood. These receptors were obtained from a man under 40 with type 1 diabetes. Both conserved end residues are part of each CDR3. The order of the fields is J gene, V gene, D gene, clone size, CDR3 DNA, CDR3 protein. A D gene is named only where the DNA matches it firmly. Expanded clones get a size class; other rows say once, few or many, or leave the size out.

>TRBJ2-1|TRBV27|-|-
TGTGCCAGCAGTCAACAAGAGGCATGGCCCAATGAGCAGTTCTTC
CASSQQEAWPNEQFF
>TRBJ2-6|TRBV9|-|-
TGTGCCAGCAGCGTAGTAAGTTCTGGGGCCAACGTCCTGACTTTC
CASSVVSSGANVLTF
>TRBJ2-1|TRBV7-8|-|once
TGTGCCAGCAGCTTAGCCCCCCGGGGAGGTGGGGAGCAGTTCTTC
CASSLAPRGGGEQFF
>TRBJ2-1|TRBV20-1|-|-
TGCAGTGCTAGATACCCCGCTGGGCAGTTCTTC
CSARYPAGQFF
>TRBJ2-1|TRBV7-2|-|-
TGTGCCAGCAGCTTGACAGGCAATGAGCAGTTCTTC
CASSLTGNEQFF
>TRBJ2-5|TRBV7-9|-|-
TGTGCCAGCAGCTCCCCATCCCCCGAGTTGGAGACCCAGTACTTC
CASSSPSPELETQYF
>TRBJ2-7|TRBV6-5|TRBD1|-
TGTGCCAGCAGTCCAAGGGACAGCTCCTACGAGCAGTACTTC
CASSPRDSSYEQYF
>TRBJ1-6|TRBV30|-|-
TGTGCCTGGAACCCTCGGTACGGTTCCTATAATTCACCCCTCCACTTT
CAWNPRYGSYNSPLHF
>TRBJ1-2|TRBV25-1|-|-
TGTGCCAGCAGTGGAATCTATGGCTACACCTTC
CASSGIYGYTF
>TRBJ2-7|TRBV29-1|-|-
TGCAGCGTTACACAGACGGGAGACGAGCAGTACTTC
CSVTQTGDEQYF
>TRBJ2-7|TRBV13|TRBD1|-
TGTGCCAGCAGCGCCGACAGGGGGCGCGGTTACGAGCAGTACTTC
CASSADRGRGYEQYF
>TRBJ2-5|TRBV5-4|TRBD2|-
TGTGCCAGCAGCCAGGGACTAGCCGAAGAGACCCAGTACTTC
CASSQGLAEETQYF
>TRBJ2-5|TRBV6-5|TRBD2|-
TGTGCCAGCAGTTACCAGAGCGGGGACCAAGAGACCCAGTACTTC
CASSYQSGDQETQYF
>TRBJ1-1|TRBV6-5|-|-
TGTGCCACTCTTGGGCAGCTGAACACTGAAGCTTTCTTT
CATLGQLNTEAFF
>TRBJ2-5|TRBV10-3|TRBD2|-
TGTGCCAGCAGTCCCCTACAGCGGGGGCAAGAGACCCAGTACTTC
CASSPLQRGQETQYF
>TRBJ2-6|TRBV6-5|-|-
TGTGCCAGCAGCCCTGACCACTCTGGGGCCAACGTCCTGACTTTC
CASSPDHSGANVLTF
>TRBJ1-1|TRBV20-1|-|-
TGCAGTGCTAACCGAGGCACTGAAGCTTTCTTT
CSANRGTEAFF
>TRBJ2-5|TRBV2|-|few
TGTGCCAGCCGAATGGTTCAAGAGACCCAGTACTTC
CASRMVQETQYF
>TRBJ2-5|TRBV9|TRBD1|-
TGTGCCAGCAGCGTGGACAGGGAACAGCAAGAGACCCAGTACTTC
CASSVDREQQETQYF
>TRBJ2-1|TRBV29-1|-|-
TGCAGCGTAGTTACGCGGGACAGCGTCTACAATGAGCAGTTCTTC
CSVVTRDSVYNEQFF
>TRBJ2-7|TRBV7-9|-|-
TGTGCCAGCAGCTCCGGGGTGGCCGGCGACGAGCAGTACTTC
CASSSGVAGDEQYF
>TRBJ2-5|TRBV2|-|few
TGTGCCAGCAGGGTATCGGGTGGGGAGACCCAGTACTTC
CASRVSGGETQYF
>TRBJ2-5|TRBV5-1|-|-
TGCGCCAGCAGCCTTCCGGGAGAGACCCAGTACTTC
CASSLPGETQYF
>TRBJ2-1|TRBV7-2|-|-
TGTGCCAGCAGTTTCAGGGGTTACAATGAGCAGTTCTTC
CASSFRGYNEQFF
>TRBJ2-3|TRBV7-2|TRBD2|-
TGTGCCAGCAGCCCGGGACTAAGCACAGATACGCAGTATTTT
CASSPGLSTDTQYF
>TRBJ1-1|TRBV4-1|-|-
TGCGCCAGCAGCCAAGACGGGGGTCCGGTTAGGACTGAAGCTTTCTTT
CASSQDGGPVRTEAFF
>TRBJ2-1|TRBV7-9|TRBD1|-
TGTGCCAGCAGCTTACAGGGGGCTTCGGATGAGCAGTTCTTC
CASSLQGASDEQFF
>TRBJ2-3|TRBV29-1|TRBD1|-
TGCAGCGTTGAAAGCGGGGACAGGGGCGCAGATACGCAGTATTTT
CSVESGDRGADTQYF
>TRBJ2-1|TRBV2|-|once
TGTGCCAGCACTCAAACAGGCAATGAGCAGTTCTTC
CASTQTGNEQFF
>TRBJ2-3|TRBV12-5|TRBD2|-
TGTGCTAGTGGTCCAGGACTAGCGGGGACCACAGATACGCAGTATTTT
CASGPGLAGTTDTQYF
>TRBJ2-3|TRBV7-2|TRBD2|-
TGTGCCAGCAGCTTCCGCCCGACTAGCGGGGTCTCCACAGATACGCAGTATTTT
CASSFRPTSGVSTDTQYF
>TRBJ2-1|TRBV7-9|-|-
TGTGCCATCGTAAGATACCCCTCCTACAATGAGCAGTTCTTC
CAIVRYPSYNEQFF
>TRBJ1-3|TRBV29-1|TRBD1|-
TGCAGCGTTGAAGACCTAGACAGGGGAACTGGAAACACCATATATTTT
CSVEDLDRGTGNTIYF
>TRBJ2-7|TRBV4-1|-|-
TGCGCCAGCAGCCAAGAAGGCGGAACGTACGAGCAGTACTTC
CASSQEGGTYEQYF
>TRBJ2-3|TRBV7-6|-|-
TGTGCCAGCAGCAGGGAGGCGGATACGCAGTATTTT
CASSREADTQYF
>TRBJ2-2|TRBV30|TRBD1|-
TGTGCCTGGATAGGGGGCGCGAACACCGGGGAGCTGTTTTTT
CAWIGGANTGELFF
>TRBJ1-1|TRBV9|-|-
TGTGCCAGCAGCGTAGACGACACTGAAGCTTTCTTT
CASSVDDTEAFF
>TRBJ2-3|TRBV30|-|few
TGTGCCTGGCGGGGGAGCGTCACAGATACGCAGTATTTT
CAWRGSVTDTQYF
>TRBJ2-3|TRBV9|-|-
TGTGCCAGCAGCGCCGGCGTTAGCACAGATACGCAGTATTTT
CASSAGVSTDTQYF
>TRBJ2-3|TRBV5-1|-|-
TGCGCCAGCAGCTTGGCCGTCGATACGCAGTATTTT
CASSLAVDTQYF
>TRBJ2-3|TRBV28|-|-
TGTGCCAGCAGTTTACGCAAACATAGCACAGATACGCAGTATTTT
CASSLRKHSTDTQYF
>TRBJ2-4|TRBV5-6|-|few
TGTGCCAGCAGTTGGGACACAAACATTCAGTACTTC
CASSWDTNIQYF
>TRBJ1-2|TRBV9|-|-
TGTGCCAGCAGCGTGGACACGAACTATGGCTACACCTTC
CASSVDTNYGYTF
>TRBJ1-2|TRBV7-2|-|once
TGTGCCAGCAGCCGTATGGGCCTTGGCTACACCTTC
CASSRMGLGYTF
>TRBJ1-1|TRBV11-2|-|once
TGTGCCAGCAGCTTAGCGAACAGATTGAACACTGAAGCTTTCTTT
CASSLANRLNTEAFF
>TRBJ2-5|TRBV5-4|TRBD1|once
TGTGCCAGCAGCTTGCTTGGGACAGGGGGCAGGGAGACCCAGTACTTC
CASSLLGTGGRETQYF
>TRBJ1-1|TRBV29-1|-|-
TGCAGCGTTGCTGTGAACACTGAAGCTTTCTTT
CSVAVNTEAFF
>TRBJ2-5|TRBV29-1|TRBD2|once
TGCAGCGTTGTCACTAGCGGGTCGTACCAAGAGACCCAGTACTTC
CSVVTSGSYQETQYF
>TRBJ1-6|TRBV15|-|-
TGTGCCACCAGCAGAGAACTGATGAATTCACCCCTCCACTTT
CATSRELMNSPLHF
>TRBJ1-1|TRBV5-6|TRBD1|-
TGTGCCAGCAGCTTGACGGGACAGTCGACTGAAGCTTTCTTT
CASSLTGQSTEAFF
>TRBJ2-2|TRBV7-9|-|-
TGTGCCAGCAGCCTCAGCTCGAACACCGGGGAGCTGTTTTTT
CASSLSSNTGELFF
>TRBJ1-4|TRBV9|-|-
TGTGCCAGCAGCGGTCTCAGCTCAGAAAAACTGTTTTTT
CASSGLSSEKLFF
>TRBJ2-1|TRBV7-8|-|few
TGTGCCAGCAGCTCGGGTCCCCCCAATGAGCAGTTCTTC
CASSSGPPNEQFF
>TRBJ1-1|TRBV7-9|-|-
TGTGCCAGCAGCTTAGAAGGAGTCACTGAAGCTTTCTTT
CASSLEGVTEAFF